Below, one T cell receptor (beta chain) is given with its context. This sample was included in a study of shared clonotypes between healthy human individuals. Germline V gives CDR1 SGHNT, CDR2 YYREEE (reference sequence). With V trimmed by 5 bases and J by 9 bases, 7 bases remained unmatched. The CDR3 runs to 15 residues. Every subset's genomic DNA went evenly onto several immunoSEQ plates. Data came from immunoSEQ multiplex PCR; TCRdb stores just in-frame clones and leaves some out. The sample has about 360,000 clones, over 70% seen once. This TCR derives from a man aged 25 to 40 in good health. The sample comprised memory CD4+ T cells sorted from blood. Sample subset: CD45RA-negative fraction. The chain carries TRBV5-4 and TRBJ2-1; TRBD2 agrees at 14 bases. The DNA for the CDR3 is TGTGCCAGCAGGTCGGGACTAGCGGGAGTAGGTGAGCAGTTCTTC. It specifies CASRSGLAGVGEQFF.